This T cell receptor beta chain was profiled in a study of OX40 agonist ivuxolimab in advanced cancers. Measured with immunoSEQ multiplex PCR; TCRdb has only the in-frame clones, and not every one. The sample lists tens of thousands of clones, approximately 93% occurring once. As concerns this clone: No antigen is known for it.

Findings of the study overall: Expanded clones were, on average, more numerous in CD8+ T cells than in CD4+.

The CDR3 covers 17 residues. The receptor comes from an adult with an advanced solid tumor such as melanoma, head and neck, liver or kidney cancer. This sequence joins TRBV21-1 and TRBJ1-4. TRBV21-1 corresponds to a pseudogene. Source: CD4+ or CD8+ T cells sorted from blood, taken in a trial of the OX40 agonist ivuxolimab. CDR3 sequence (DNA): TGTGCCAGCAGCAAAGGTCCGGGGGCGACAACTAATGAAAAACTGTTTTTT. Its translation: CASSKGPGATTNEKLFF.